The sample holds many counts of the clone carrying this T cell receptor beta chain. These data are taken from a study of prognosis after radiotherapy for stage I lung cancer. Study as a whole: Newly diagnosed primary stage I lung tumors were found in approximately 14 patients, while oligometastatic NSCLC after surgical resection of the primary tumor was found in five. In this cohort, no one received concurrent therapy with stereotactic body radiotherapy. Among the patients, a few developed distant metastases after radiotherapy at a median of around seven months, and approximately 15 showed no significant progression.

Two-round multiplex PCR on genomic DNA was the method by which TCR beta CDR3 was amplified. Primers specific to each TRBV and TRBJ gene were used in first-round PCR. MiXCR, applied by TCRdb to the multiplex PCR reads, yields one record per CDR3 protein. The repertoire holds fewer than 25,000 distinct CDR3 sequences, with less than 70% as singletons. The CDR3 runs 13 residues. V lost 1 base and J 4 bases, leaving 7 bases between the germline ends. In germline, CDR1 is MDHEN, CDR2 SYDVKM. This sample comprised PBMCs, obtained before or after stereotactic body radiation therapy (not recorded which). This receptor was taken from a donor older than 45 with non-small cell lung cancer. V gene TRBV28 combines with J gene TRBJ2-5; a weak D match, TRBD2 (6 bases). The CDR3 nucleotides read TGTGCCAGCAGTTTATCGGGGGTAGAGACCCAGTACTTC. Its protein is CASSLSGVETQYF.